What follows describes a single T cell receptor (beta chain). Its target is not known. Primers: 60 Vbeta forward and 13 Jbeta reverse. Clones were sequenced by immunoSEQ multiplex PCR, and TCRdb holds only the in-frame ones, with some missing. Here the sample spans some 130,000 clones, 70% to 80% being singletons. These data are taken from a study of cytomegalovirus exposure and HLA in healthy donors. Across the study: Prior work identified roughly 120 million unique TCR beta sequences in roughly 180 million T cells. Notes on the study in general: The records held CMV serostatus as the only immune exposure information. In a later analysis, V- and J-gene trimming of beta chains associated with a DCLRE1C missense variant, replicated independently. In an earlier analysis, most TCR beta V segments were productive about 87% or about 30% of the time.

Germline V gives CDR1 SEHNR, CDR2 FQNEAQ (reference sequence). CDR3 length: 11 residues. The V end was cut by 1 base, the J end by 5 bases, with 3 bases between. Sequenced material: PBMCs. The sequence was collected from a man aged 25-45 years in good health and CMV-seronegative. The chain has TRBV7-9 and TRBJ2-7; D remains ambiguous. CDR3 amino acids: CASSLEHEQYF. The CDR3 coding sequence is TGTGCCAGCAGCTTAGAGCACGAGCAGTACTTC.